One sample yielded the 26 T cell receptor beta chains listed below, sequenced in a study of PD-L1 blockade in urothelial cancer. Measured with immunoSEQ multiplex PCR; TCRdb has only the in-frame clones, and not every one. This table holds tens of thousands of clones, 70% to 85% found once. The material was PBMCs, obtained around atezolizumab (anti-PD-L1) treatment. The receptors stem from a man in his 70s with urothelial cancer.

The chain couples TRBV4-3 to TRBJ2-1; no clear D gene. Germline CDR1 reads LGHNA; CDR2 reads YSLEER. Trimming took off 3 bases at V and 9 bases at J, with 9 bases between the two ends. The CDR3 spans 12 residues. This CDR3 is CASSHGESEQFF. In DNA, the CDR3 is TGCGCCAGCAGCCACGGAGAATCTGAGCAGTTCTTC.

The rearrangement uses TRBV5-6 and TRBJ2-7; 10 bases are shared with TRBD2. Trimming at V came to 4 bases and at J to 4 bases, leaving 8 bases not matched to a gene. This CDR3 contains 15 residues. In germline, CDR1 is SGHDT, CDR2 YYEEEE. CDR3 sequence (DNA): TGTGCCAGCAGCCCTCCTAGCGGGAGCAGGTACGAGCAGTACTTC. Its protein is CASSPPSGSRYEQYF.

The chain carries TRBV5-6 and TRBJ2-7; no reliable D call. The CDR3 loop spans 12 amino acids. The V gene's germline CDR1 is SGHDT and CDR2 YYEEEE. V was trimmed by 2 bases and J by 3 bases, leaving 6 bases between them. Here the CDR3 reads CASSFLDYEQYF. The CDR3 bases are TGTGCCAGCAGCTTCCTAGACTACGAGCAGTACTTC.

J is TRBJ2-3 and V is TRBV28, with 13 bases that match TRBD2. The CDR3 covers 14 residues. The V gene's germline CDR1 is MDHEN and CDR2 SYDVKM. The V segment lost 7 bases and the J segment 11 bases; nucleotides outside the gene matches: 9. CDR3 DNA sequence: TGTGCCAGCATTCGTGGACTAGCGGGAGAGAAGCAGTATTTT. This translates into CASIRGLAGEKQYF.

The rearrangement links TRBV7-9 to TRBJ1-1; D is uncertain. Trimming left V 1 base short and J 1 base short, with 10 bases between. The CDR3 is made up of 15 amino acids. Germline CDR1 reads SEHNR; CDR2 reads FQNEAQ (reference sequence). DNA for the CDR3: TGTGCCAGCAGCTTAGGAGGACTTAGGAACACTGAAGCTTTCTTT. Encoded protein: CASSLGGLRNTEAFF.

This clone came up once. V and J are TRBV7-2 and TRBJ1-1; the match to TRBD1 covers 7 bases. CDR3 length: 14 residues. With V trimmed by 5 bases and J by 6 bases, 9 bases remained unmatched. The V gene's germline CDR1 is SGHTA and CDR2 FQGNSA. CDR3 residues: CASSVRGTDSEAFF. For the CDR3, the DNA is TGTGCCAGCAGCGTACGAGGGACAGATTCTGAAGCTTTCTTT.

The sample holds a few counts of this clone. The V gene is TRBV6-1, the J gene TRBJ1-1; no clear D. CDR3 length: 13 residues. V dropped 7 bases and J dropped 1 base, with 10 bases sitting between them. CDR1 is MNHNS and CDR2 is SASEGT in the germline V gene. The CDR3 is CASKRDPNTEAFF. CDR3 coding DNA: TGTGCCAGCAAGCGGGATCCGAACACTGAAGCTTTCTTT.

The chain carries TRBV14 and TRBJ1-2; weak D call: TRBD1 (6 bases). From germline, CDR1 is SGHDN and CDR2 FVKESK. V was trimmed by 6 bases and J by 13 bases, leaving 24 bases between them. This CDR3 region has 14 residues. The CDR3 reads CASSFGRGGRGLTF. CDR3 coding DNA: TGTGCCAGCAGTTTCGGTCGCGGGGGGCGAGGCCTCACCTTC. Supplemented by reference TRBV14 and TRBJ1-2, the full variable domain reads EAGVTQFPSHSVIEKGQTVTLRCDPISGHDNLYWYRRVMGKEIKFLLHFVKESKQDESGMPNNRFLAERTGGTYSTLKVQPAELEDSGVYFCASSFGRGGRGLTFGSGTRLTVV.

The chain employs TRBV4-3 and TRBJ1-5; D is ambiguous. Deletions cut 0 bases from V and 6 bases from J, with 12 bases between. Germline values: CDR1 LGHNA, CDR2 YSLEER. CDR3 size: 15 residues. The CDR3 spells CASSQDRSPSQPQHF. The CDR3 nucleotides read TGCGCCAGCAGCCAAGATCGAAGCCCAAGTCAGCCCCAGCATTTT.

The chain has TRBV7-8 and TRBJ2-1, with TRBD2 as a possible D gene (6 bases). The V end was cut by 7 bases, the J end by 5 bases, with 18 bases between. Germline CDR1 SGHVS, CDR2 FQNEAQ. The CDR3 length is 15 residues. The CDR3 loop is CASTKSGFLNNEQFF. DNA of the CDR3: TGTGCCAGCACCAAGAGCGGGTTCCTTAACAATGAGCAGTTCTTC. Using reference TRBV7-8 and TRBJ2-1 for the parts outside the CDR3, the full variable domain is GAGVSQSPRYKVAKRGQDVALRCDPISGHVSLFWYQQALGQGPEFLTYFQNEAQLDKSGLPSDRFFAERPEGSVSTLKIQRTQQEDSAVYLCASTKSGFLNNEQFFGPGTRLTVL.

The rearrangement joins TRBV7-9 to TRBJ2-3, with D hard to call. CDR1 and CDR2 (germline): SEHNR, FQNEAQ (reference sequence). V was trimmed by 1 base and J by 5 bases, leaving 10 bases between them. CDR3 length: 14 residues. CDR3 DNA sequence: TGTGCCAGCAGCTTAGTCCTAGACGGAGATACGCAGTATTTT. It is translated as CASSLVLDGDTQYF.

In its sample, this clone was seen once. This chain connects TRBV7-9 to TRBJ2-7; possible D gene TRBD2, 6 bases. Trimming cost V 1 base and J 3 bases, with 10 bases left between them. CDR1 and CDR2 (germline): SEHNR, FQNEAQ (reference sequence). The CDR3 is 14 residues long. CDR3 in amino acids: CASSLGTTSYEQYF. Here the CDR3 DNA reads TGTGCCAGCAGCTTAGGGACTACAAGCTACGAGCAGTACTTC.

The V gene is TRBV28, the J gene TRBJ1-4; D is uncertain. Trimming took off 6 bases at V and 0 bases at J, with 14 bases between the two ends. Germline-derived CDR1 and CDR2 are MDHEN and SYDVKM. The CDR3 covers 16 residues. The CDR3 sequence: CASSLSSAATNEKLFF. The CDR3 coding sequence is TGTGCCAGCAGCCTCTCGAGTGCCGCAACTAATGAAAAACTGTTTTTT.

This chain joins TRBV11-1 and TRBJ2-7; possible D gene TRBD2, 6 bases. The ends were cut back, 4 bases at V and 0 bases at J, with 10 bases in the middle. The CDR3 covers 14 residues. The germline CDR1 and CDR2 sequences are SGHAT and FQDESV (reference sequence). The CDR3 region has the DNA TGTGCCAGCAGCTATCCGGGACTCTCCTACGAGCAGTACTTC. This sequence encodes CASSYPGLSYEQYF.

DNA for the CDR3: TGTGCCAGTAGTATACCCCGACCCGGGGGAGACTCCTACGAGCAGTACTTC. Translated, it gives CASSIPRPGGDSYEQYF. This chain uses TRBV19 with TRBJ2-7, with D possibly matching TRBD2 (6 bases). Germline V CDR1 and CDR2: LNHDA, SQIVND (reference sequence). CDR3 length: 17 amino acids. V was pared by 2 bases and J by 0 bases, with 17 bases between.

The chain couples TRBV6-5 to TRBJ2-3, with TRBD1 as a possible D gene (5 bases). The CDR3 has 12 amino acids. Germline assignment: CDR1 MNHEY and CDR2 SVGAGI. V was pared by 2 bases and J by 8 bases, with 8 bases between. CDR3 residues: CASSYGRGTQYF. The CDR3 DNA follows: TGTGCCAGCAGTTACGGAAGGGGTACGCAGTATTTT.

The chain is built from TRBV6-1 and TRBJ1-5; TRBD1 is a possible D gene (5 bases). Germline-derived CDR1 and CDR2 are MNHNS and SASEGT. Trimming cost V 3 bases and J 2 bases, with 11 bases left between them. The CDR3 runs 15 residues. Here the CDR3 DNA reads TGTGCCAGCAGTGATAGGGGTTTGGGCAATCAGCCCCAGCATTTT. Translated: CASSDRGLGNQPQHF.

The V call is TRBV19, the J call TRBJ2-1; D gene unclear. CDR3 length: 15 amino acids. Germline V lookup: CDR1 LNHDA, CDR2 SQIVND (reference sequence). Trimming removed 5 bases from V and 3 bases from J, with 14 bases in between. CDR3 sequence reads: CASSRADRVYNEQFF. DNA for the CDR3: TGTGCCAGTAGTCGCGCCGACCGGGTCTACAATGAGCAGTTCTTC.

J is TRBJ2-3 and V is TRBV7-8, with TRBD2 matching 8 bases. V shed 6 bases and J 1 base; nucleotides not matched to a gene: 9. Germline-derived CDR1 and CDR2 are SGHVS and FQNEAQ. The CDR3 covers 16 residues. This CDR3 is CASSSPREGGTDTQYF. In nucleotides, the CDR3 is TGTGCCAGCAGTTCTCCCCGGGAGGGCGGCACAGATACGCAGTATTTT.

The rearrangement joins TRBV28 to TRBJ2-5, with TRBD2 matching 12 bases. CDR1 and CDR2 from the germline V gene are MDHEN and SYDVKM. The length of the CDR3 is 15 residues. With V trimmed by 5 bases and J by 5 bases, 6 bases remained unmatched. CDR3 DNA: TGTGCCAGCAGTAGACTAGCGGGAGTCCCGGAGACCCAGTACTTC. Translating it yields CASSRLAGVPETQYF.

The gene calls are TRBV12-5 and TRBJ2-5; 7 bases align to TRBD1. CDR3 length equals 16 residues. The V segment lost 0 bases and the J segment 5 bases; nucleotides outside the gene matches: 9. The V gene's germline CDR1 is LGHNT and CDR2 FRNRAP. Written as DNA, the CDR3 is TGTGCTAGTGGTTTGGTACCTAGTGGCAGGGGGGAGACCCAGTACTTC. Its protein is CASGLVPSGRGETQYF.

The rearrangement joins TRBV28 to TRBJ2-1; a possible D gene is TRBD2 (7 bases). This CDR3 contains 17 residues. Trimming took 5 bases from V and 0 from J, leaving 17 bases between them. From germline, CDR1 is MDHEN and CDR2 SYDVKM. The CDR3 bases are TGTGCCAGCAGTACACAGGGAGGGTTAGCCTCCTACAATGAGCAGTTCTTC. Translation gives CASSTQGGLASYNEQFF. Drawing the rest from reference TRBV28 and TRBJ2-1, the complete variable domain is DVKVTQSSRYLVKRTGEKVFLECVQDMDHENMFWYRQDPGLGLRLIYFSYDVKMKEKGDIPEGYSVSREKKERFSLILESASTNQTSMYLCASSTQGGLASYNEQFFGPGTRLTVL.

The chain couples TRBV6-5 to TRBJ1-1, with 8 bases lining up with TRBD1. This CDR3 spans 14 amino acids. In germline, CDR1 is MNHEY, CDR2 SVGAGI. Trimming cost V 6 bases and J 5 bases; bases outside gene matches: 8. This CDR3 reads CASSLDREGTEAFF. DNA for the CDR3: TGTGCCAGCAGCCTGGACAGGGAGGGAACTGAAGCTTTCTTT.

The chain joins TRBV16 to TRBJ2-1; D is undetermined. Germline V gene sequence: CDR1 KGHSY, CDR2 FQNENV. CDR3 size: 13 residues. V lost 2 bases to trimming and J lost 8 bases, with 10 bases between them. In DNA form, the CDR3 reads TGTGCCAGCAGCCAAGTGAGAGTAGATGAGCAGTTCTTC. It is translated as CASSQVRVDEQFF.

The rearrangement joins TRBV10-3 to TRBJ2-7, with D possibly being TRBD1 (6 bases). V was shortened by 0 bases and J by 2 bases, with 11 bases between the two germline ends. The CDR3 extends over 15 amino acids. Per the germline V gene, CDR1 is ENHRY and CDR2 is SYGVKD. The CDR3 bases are TGTGCCATCAGTGAGTCAACAGGGATTACCTACGAGCAGTACTTC. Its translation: CAISESTGITYEQYF.

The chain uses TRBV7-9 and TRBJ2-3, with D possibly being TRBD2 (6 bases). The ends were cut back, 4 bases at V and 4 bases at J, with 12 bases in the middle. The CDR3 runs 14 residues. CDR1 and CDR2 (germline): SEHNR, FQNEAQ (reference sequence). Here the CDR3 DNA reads TGTGCCAGCAGCTGGGGAGGAAGGGCAGATACGCAGTATTTT. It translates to CASSWGGRADTQYF.